This T cell receptor beta chain was sequenced in a study of T cells in Graves' hyperthyroidism and ophthalmopathy. About the study: Peripheral blood collection took place at initial diagnosis, before any treatment.

PBMCs were collected from an approximately 10 ml volume of fresh peripheral blood. Amplified TCR beta CDR3 regions came from RNA transcripts. An initial round of RT-PCR targeting the TCR CDR3 relied on the HTBI primer set. A single record per CDR3 protein comes from TCRdb applying MiXCR to the multiplex PCR reads. This sample carries about 610,000 distinct CDR3 sequences, roughly 16% of them seen once, and the ten largest clones take approximately 3.5%. Findings and limits, study-wide: The blood repertoire included most of the expanded thyroid clonotypes above 0.001. The model identified upcoming ophthalmopathy a median 6.5 months ahead of onset.

Notes on this clonotype: Its specificity is unknown.

The CDR3 has 12 amino acids. Looked up from germline, CDR1 is SQVTM and CDR2 is ANQGSEA. Trimming left V 7 bases short and J 3 bases short, with 13 bases between. What was sequenced was blood. This receptor was taken from a woman aged 40 to 50 with Graves' ophthalmopathy. The gene calls are TRBV29-1 and TRBJ2-7, with D maybe TRBD1 (5 bases). CDR3 in amino acids: CSAQLDNYEQYF. The CDR3 nucleotides are TGCAGCGCCCAATTGGACAACTACGAGCAGTACTTC.